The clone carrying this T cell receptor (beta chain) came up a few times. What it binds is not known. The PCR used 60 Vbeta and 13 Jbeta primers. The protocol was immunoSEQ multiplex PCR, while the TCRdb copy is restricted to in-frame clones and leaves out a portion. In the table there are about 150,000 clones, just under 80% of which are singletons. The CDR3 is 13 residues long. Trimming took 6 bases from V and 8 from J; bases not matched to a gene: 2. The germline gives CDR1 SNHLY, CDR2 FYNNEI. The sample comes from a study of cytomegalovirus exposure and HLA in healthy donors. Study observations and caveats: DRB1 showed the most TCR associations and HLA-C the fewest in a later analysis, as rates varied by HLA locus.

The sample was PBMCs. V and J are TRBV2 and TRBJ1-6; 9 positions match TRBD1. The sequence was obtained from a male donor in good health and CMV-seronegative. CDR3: CASRGQGHSPLHF. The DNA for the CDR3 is TGTGCCAGCAGGGGACAGGGCCATTCACCCCTCCACTTT. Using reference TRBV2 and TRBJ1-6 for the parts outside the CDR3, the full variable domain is EPEVTQTPSHQVTQMGQEVILRCVPISNHLYFYWYRQILGQKVEFLVSFYNNEISEKSEIFDDQFSVERPDGSNFTLKIRSTKLEDSAMYFCASRGQGHSPLHFGNGTRLTVT.